This TCR beta chain is drawn from a study of T cell repertoires and Cas9 in healthy adults (dated by TCRdb to the late 2010s). Study-wide context: Within the CD4 and CD8 compartments, the researchers characterized SpCas9-reactive T cells in terms of multi-effector potency, cytotoxicity and lineage determination. The study examined preexisting T cell immunity against the Streptococcus pyogenes Cas9 nuclease (SpCas9) used in CRISPR gene editing.

Points on this clone: Its antigen has not been determined. Qualities for individual bases were not recorded, and no much larger clone is one base off.

All of the donors in the study were healthy humans. Library prep was done by the immunoSEQ multiplex PCR assay. Entries here come from immuneACCESS through TCRdb and include only in-frame sequences with V and J called. Some clones fail to appear in such tables; in the studies checked, an unresolved V gene covers under half of the shortfall, and the cause of the remainder is unknown. This sample is represented by some 21,000 clones; around nine tenths of them were singletons. Approximately 0.69% of the sample rests with the top ten. The investigation overall reported the following: SpCas9-reactive regulatory T cells were reported to mitigate proliferation and function of SpCas9-reactive effector T cells in vitro.

The CDR3 runs 14 residues from the cysteine to the phenylalanine. The read is trimmed to its CDR3 DNA, 42 bases read in frame from base 1. CDR1 and CDR2 are drawn from the germline V gene (reference sequence): LNHDA, SQIVND. V gives up 3 bases and J gives up 0 bases, and the segment between their germline ends measures 8 bases. Material for sequencing was CD4+ effector T cells (CD127+, CD25-, CD137-, CD154-) from PBMCs; culture status not recorded. The chain is assembled from TRBV19 and TRBJ1-1; a confident D gene designation cannot be given. The clonotype comes from a human donor in good health. The CDR3 reads CASSIWSVNTEAFF. At the DNA level, the sequence is TGTGCCAGTAGTATCTGGTCAGTGAACACTGAAGCTTTCTTT.